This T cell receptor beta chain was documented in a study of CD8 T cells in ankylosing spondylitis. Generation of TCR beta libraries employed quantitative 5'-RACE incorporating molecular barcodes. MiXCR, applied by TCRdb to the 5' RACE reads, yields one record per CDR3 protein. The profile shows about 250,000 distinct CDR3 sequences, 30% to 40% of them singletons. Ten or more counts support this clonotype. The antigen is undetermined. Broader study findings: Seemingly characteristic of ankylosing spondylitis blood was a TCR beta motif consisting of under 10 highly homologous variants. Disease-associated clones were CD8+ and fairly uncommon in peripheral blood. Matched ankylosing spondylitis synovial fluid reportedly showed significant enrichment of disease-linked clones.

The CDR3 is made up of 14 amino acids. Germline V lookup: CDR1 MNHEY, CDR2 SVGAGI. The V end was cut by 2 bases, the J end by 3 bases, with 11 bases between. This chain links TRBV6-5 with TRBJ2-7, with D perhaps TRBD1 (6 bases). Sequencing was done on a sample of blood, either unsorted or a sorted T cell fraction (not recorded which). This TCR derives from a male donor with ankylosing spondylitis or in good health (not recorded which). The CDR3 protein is CASSYGDTSYEQYF. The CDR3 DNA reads TGTGCCAGCAGTTACGGGGACACCAGCTACGAGCAGTACTTC.